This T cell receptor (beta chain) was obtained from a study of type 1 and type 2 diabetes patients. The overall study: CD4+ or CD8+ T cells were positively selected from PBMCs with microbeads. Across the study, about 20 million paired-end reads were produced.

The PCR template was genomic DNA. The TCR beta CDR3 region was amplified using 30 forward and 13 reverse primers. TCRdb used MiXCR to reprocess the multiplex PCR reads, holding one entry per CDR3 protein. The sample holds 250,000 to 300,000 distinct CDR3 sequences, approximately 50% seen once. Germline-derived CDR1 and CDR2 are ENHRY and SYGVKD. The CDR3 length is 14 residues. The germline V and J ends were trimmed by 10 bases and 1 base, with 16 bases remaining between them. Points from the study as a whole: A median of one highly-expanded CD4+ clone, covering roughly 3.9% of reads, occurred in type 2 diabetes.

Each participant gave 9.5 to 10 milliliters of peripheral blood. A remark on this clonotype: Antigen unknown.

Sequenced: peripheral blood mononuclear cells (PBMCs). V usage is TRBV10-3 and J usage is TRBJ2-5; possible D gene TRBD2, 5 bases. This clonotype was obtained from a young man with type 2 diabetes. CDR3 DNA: TGTGCCAGCACTCGGACTCACGGCCAAGAGACCCAGTACTTC. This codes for CASTRTHGQETQYF.